Below are 30 T cell receptor beta chains sequenced from a single sample in a study of OX40 agonist ivuxolimab in advanced cancers. Only in-frame clones appear in the TCRdb table, and some are missing; sequencing was by immunoSEQ multiplex PCR. The repertoire holds about 120,000 clones, with 75% to 90% as singletons. The sequencing here drew on CD4+ or CD8+ T cells sorted from blood, taken in a trial of the OX40 agonist ivuxolimab. The source is an adult with an advanced solid tumor such as melanoma, head and neck, liver or kidney cancer.

The chain is built from TRBV6-4 and TRBJ2-6, with D unresolved. The CDR3 consists of 13 residues. Per germline, CDR1 MRHNA and CDR2 SNTAGT. V lost 3 bases and J lost 9, with 9 bases in between. The CDR3 here is CASSEQDGNVLTF. The CDR3 nucleotides read TGTGCCAGCAGTGAGCAGGATGGCAACGTCCTGACTTTC.

This clone was found once. The J gene is TRBJ2-1, the V gene TRBV10-1; TRBD2 matches at 8 bases. Losses at the gene ends were 2 bases for V and 0 bases for J; bases not matched to a gene: 12. The CDR3 length is 19 residues. Germline V gene data show CDR1 as WNHNN and CDR2 as SYGVQD (reference sequence). The CDR3 sequence is CASSEIGLAYPSSYNEQFF. DNA of the CDR3: TGCGCCAGCAGTGAGATTGGACTAGCCTACCCAAGCTCCTACAATGAGCAGTTCTTC.

The chain recombines TRBV9 with TRBJ2-7; D is undetermined. CDR1 and CDR2 from the germline V gene are SGDLS and YYNGEE. V was clipped by 0 bases and J by 3 bases, with 13 bases between them. The CDR3 length is 15 residues. The CDR3 is CASSVGAGPFYEQYF. DNA of the CDR3: TGTGCCAGCAGCGTAGGTGCAGGACCATTCTACGAGCAGTACTTC.

This chain uses TRBV15 with TRBJ1-5; 8 positions agree with TRBD1. This CDR3 is built from 18 residues. V gave up 3 bases and J gave up 5 bases; unmatched junction bases: 15. CDR1 is LNHNV, CDR2 YYDKDF, per germline (reference sequence). CDR3 nucleotide sequence: TGTGCCACCAGCAGGGCCGGTGGACAGGGAAGGGGCGATCAGCCCCAGCATTTT. Encoded protein: CATSRAGGQGRGDQPQHF.

This chain uses TRBV5-1 with TRBJ1-2; D unresolved. CDR3 length equals 13 residues. CDR1 is SGHRS and CDR2 is YFSETQ in the germline V gene. V shed 0 bases and J shed 2 bases, with 5 bases lying between them. The CDR3 DNA reads as TGCGCCAGCAGCTTGGATCGCAACTATGGCTACACCTTC. Translation: CASSLDRNYGYTF.

The rearrangement joins TRBV4-2 to TRBJ2-7; possible D gene TRBD2, 5 bases. The ends were cut back, 4 bases at V and 3 bases at J, with 10 bases in the middle. The CDR3 totals 13 residues. The germline V gene encodes CDR1 LGHNA and CDR2 YNFKEQ. Written as DNA, the CDR3 is TGTGCCAGCAGCCGAGACTATGACTACGAGCAGTACTTC. The encoded protein is CASSRDYDYEQYF.

The rearrangement uses TRBV6-4 and TRBJ2-2; a possible D gene is TRBD1 (5 bases). This CDR3 spans 14 amino acids. V was clipped by 7 bases and J by 6 bases, with 15 bases between them. Germline CDR1 MRHNA, CDR2 SNTAGT. The CDR3 reads CASKYTLTAGELFF. CDR3 DNA: TGTGCCAGCAAATACACCCTGACAGCCGGGGAGCTGTTTTTT.

This chain links TRBV28 with TRBJ1-4; 8 nucleotides align to TRBD1. CDR1 MDHEN and CDR2 SYDVKM come from the germline V gene. The CDR3 has 15 amino acids. Germline trimming cut 3 bases from V and 3 bases from J; bases unmatched to any gene: 3. In DNA, the CDR3 is TGTGCCAGCAGTTTCGACAGGGGAGCTAATGAAAAACTGTTTTTT. Translated, it gives CASSFDRGANEKLFF.

As regards this clone: Since a much larger clone is just one base distant, this may be a read error. This sequence joins TRBV6-1 and TRBJ1-5; D gene unclear. The CDR3 is made up of 12 amino acids. With 3 bases removed from V and 0 bases from J, the gap between germline ends came to 0 bases. Germline V lookup: CDR1 MNHNS, CDR2 SASEGT. In DNA, the CDR3 is TGTGCCAGCAGTGATAGCAATCAGCCCCAGCATTTT. Translating it yields CASSDSNQPQHF.

The rearrangement joins TRBV7-2 to TRBJ1-1; D remains unclear. V was trimmed by 2 bases and J by 0 bases, leaving 7 bases between them. From germline, CDR1 is SGHTA and CDR2 FQGNSA. This CDR3 contains 14 residues. The CDR3 bases are TGTGCCAGCAGCTTAAACTCTTTGAACACTGAAGCTTTCTTT. This codes for CASSLNSLNTEAFF.

The table lists this clone with a count of one. This chain joins TRBV6-5 and TRBJ1-1, with D possibly matching TRBD1 (5 bases). Germline V CDR1 and CDR2: MNHEY, SVGAGI. The ends were cut back, 7 bases at V and 5 bases at J, with 14 bases in the middle. The CDR3 loop spans 13 amino acids. The chain's CDR3 is CASTLPGGTEAFF. DNA for the CDR3: TGTGCCAGCACCCTTCCCGGGGGAACTGAAGCTTTCTTT.

This clone was observed a single time. The CDR3 nucleotides are TGTGCCAGCAGTGGGGGACCGGGTGAAGCTTTCTTT. It codes for CASSGGPGEAFF. The chain couples TRBV28 to TRBJ1-1; TRBD1 is a possible D gene (5 bases). The CDR3 is 12 residues long. Per germline, CDR1 MDHEN and CDR2 SYDVKM. The V end was cut by 5 bases, the J end by 7 bases, with 11 bases between.

This chain connects TRBV5-4 to TRBJ2-2; tentatively, D is TRBD2 (6 bases). This CDR3 has 15 amino acids. Trimming took 0 bases from V and 5 from J, leaving 11 bases between them. Germline CDR1 SGHNT, CDR2 YYREEE (reference sequence). CDR3 bases: TGTGCCAGCAGCTTGGCCCGCGGGATGACCGGGGAGCTGTTTTTT. This gives the protein CASSLARGMTGELFF.

This chain uses TRBV5-6 with TRBJ2-3; 8 bases match TRBD1. The CDR3 contains 13 residues. The trim removed 0 bases at V and 8 bases at J, leaving 2 bases unmatched. Germline loops: CDR1 SGHDT, CDR2 YYEEEE. CDR3 residues: CASSLVQGATQYF. The CDR3 coding sequence is TGTGCCAGCAGCTTGGTTCAGGGGGCTACGCAGTATTTT.

This chain joins TRBV9 and TRBJ2-1; 9 nucleotides agree with TRBD2. The CDR3 runs to 17 residues. With 0 bases clipped from V and 6 bases from J, the junction kept 10 bases outside the gene matches. The germline V gene has CDR1 SGDLS and CDR2 YYNGEE. CDR3 in DNA: TGTGCCAGCAGCGTAGCTCCGGCTAGCGGGGCGCTCAATGAGCAGTTCTTC. Amino acids: CASSVAPASGALNEQFF. Looking up the rest from reference TRBV9 and TRBJ2-1 gives the full variable domain: DSGVTQTPKHLITATGQRVTLRCSPRSGDLSVYWYQQSLDQGLQFLIQYYNGEERAKGNILERFSAQQFPDLHSELNLSSLELGDSALYFCASSVAPASGALNEQFFGPGTRLTVL.

The chain has TRBV28 and TRBJ1-1, with 7 positions matching TRBD1. V was pared by 7 bases and J by 5 bases, with 7 bases of the junction left unmatched. CDR3 length equals 13 residues. Germline CDR1 is MDHEN and CDR2 is SYDVKM. CDR3 DNA: TGTGCCAGCAACGACAGGGTGAGGACTGAAGCTTTCTTT. Encoded protein: CASNDRVRTEAFF.

This chain joins TRBV9 and TRBJ2-7; 7 bases are a match to TRBD2. The CDR3 runs 16 residues. The germline CDR1 and CDR2 sequences are SGDLS and YYNGEE. The V gene end was trimmed by 0 bases and the J gene end by 1 base; junction bases not matched to a gene: 7. This CDR3 reads CASSVAGGSFSYEQYF. The CDR3 bases are TGTGCCAGCAGCGTAGCGGGGGGTTCTTTTTCCTACGAGCAGTACTTC.

The chain uses TRBV19 and TRBJ1-1; D unclear. The germline V gene encodes CDR1 LNHDA and CDR2 SQIVND (reference sequence). This CDR3 is built from 14 residues. V was clipped by 3 bases and J by 1 base, with 9 bases between them. In nucleotides, the CDR3 is TGTGCCAGTAGTATGGTCGCGGGGAACACTGAAGCTTTCTTT. Encoded protein: CASSMVAGNTEAFF.

The chain couples TRBV2 to TRBJ2-7; 8 nucleotides match TRBD1. CDR3 length: 14 amino acids. V shed 6 bases, J shed 1 base, and the junction held 5 bases outside the gene matches. CDR1 is SNHLY, CDR2 FYNNEI, per germline. The CDR3 DNA reads as TGTGCCAGCAGGGTAGGACAGGGATCCTACGAGCAGTACTTC. Translation: CASRVGQGSYEQYF.

The genes are TRBV7-9 and TRBJ2-1; D remains unclear. From germline, CDR1 is SEHNR and CDR2 FQNEAQ (reference sequence). V was shortened by 3 bases and J by 9 bases, with 9 bases between the two germline ends. The CDR3 covers 12 residues. The CDR3 reads CASSLAISEQFF. DNA for the CDR3: TGTGCCAGCAGCTTGGCTATAAGTGAGCAGTTCTTC. Combining the CDR3 with reference TRBV7-9 and TRBJ2-1 gives the whole variable domain DTGVSQNPRHKITKRGQNVTFRCDPISEHNRLYWYRQTLGQGPEFLTYFQNEAQLEKSRLLSDRFSAERPKGSFSTLEIQRTEQGDSAMYLCASSLAISEQFFGPGTRLTVL.

This clone was recorded only once. V usage is TRBV19 and J usage is TRBJ2-3; TRBD2 agrees at 11 bases. The germline gives CDR1 LNHDA, CDR2 SQIVND (reference sequence). The CDR3 totals 15 residues. The V gene end was trimmed by 7 bases and the J gene end by 6 bases; junction bases not matched to a gene: 9. Here the CDR3 reads CASTVTSGGPDTQYF. The CDR3 DNA reads TGTGCCAGTACCGTAACTAGCGGGGGCCCTGATACGCAGTATTTT.

The chain uses TRBV19 and TRBJ1-5; D is possibly TRBD1 (5 bases). V was clipped by 4 bases and J by 11 bases, with 27 bases between them. This CDR3 is 17 amino acids long. CDR1 and CDR2 (germline): LNHDA, SQIVND (reference sequence). CDR3 sequence reads: CASSNRWLSQGVRTQHF. The CDR3 DNA sequence: TGTGCCAGTAGTAATCGATGGTTAAGTCAGGGCGTAAGGACCCAGCATTTT. The whole variable domain, remainder taken from reference TRBV19 and TRBJ1-5, is DGGITQSPKYLFRKEGQNVTLSCEQNLNHDAMYWYRQDPGQGLRLIYYSQIVNDFQKGDIAEGYSVSREKKESFPLTVTSAQKNPTAFYLCASSNRWLSQGVRTQHFGDGTRLSIL.

Only one count was recorded for this clone. V and J are TRBV28 and TRBJ1-2; TRBD1 matches at 9 bases. Trimming at V came to 7 bases and at J to 4 bases, leaving 16 bases not matched to a gene. Germline-derived CDR1 and CDR2 are MDHEN and SYDVKM. The length of the CDR3 is 17 residues. The CDR3 region is CASTGQGTSGVIYGYTF. The CDR3 nucleotides read TGTGCCAGCACCGGACAGGGGACCTCAGGGGTGATCTATGGCTACACCTTC.

In its sample, this clone was seen once. The V gene is TRBV19, the J gene TRBJ2-3; 13 bases agree with TRBD2. The CDR3 consists of 17 residues. The V gene end was trimmed by 5 bases and the J gene end by 2 bases; junction bases not matched to a gene: 7. The germline CDR1 and CDR2 sequences are LNHDA and SQIVND (reference sequence). The CDR3 here is CASSARLAGGPTDTQYF. CDR3 DNA sequence: TGTGCCAGTAGTGCTCGACTAGCGGGGGGTCCCACAGATACGCAGTATTTT.

This clone came up once. The genes are TRBV18 and TRBJ1-5, with TRBD1 matching over 9 bases. Germline V gene sequence: CDR1 KGHSH, CDR2 LQKENI. The trim removed 3 bases at V and 7 bases at J, leaving 7 bases unmatched. CDR3 length equals 15 residues. CDR3 sequence reads: CASSPPGQGNQPQHF. The CDR3 DNA sequence: TGTGCCAGCTCACCTCCAGGACAGGGGAACCAGCCCCAGCATTTT.

The rearrangement joins TRBV28 to TRBJ2-7; maybe TRBD2 (6 bases). Germline V gene lookup returns CDR1 MDHEN and CDR2 SYDVKM. CDR3 size: 15 residues. Trimming stripped 4 bases from V and 0 bases from J, with 13 bases between. The CDR3 spells CASSWGDVGSYEQYF. CDR3 sequence (DNA): TGTGCCAGCAGTTGGGGGGATGTTGGCTCCTACGAGCAGTACTTC.

The J gene is TRBJ2-1, the V gene TRBV5-1, with a tentative D call TRBD2 (5 bases). CDR3 length equals 13 residues. V dropped 4 bases and J dropped 10 bases, with 15 bases sitting between them. Germline V gene data show CDR1 as SGHRS and CDR2 as YFSETQ. CDR3 in amino acids: CASSTEGRHEQFF. CDR3 DNA: TGCGCCAGCAGCACCGAAGGGAGACACGAGCAGTTCTTC. Filled out from reference TRBV5-1 and TRBJ2-1, the complete variable domain reads KAGVTQTPRYLIKTRGQQVTLSCSPISGHRSVSWYQQTPGQGLQFLFEYFSETQRNKGNFPGRFSGRQFSNSRSEMNVSTLELGDSALYLCASSTEGRHEQFFGPGTRLTVL.

V usage is TRBV9 and J usage is TRBJ2-3; D is unresolved. The CDR3 runs to 12 residues. V lost 0 bases and J 4 bases, leaving 3 bases between the germline ends. CDR1 SGDLS and CDR2 YYNGEE come from the germline V gene. The DNA of the CDR3 is TGTGCCAGCAGCGTAGTTCCAGATACGCAGTATTTT. Its translation: CASSVVPDTQYF.

V is TRBV5-8 and J is TRBJ1-2, with D tentatively TRBD1 (6 bases). The CDR3 runs 15 residues. Trimming left V 5 bases short and J 2 bases short, with 16 bases between. Looked up from germline, CDR1 is SGHTS and CDR2 is YDEGEE. CDR3 coding DNA: TGTGCCAGCAGACCCATTGGCGGACAGAACTATGGCTACACCTTC. The encoded protein is CASRPIGGQNYGYTF. The full variable domain, completed using reference TRBV5-8 and TRBJ1-2, is EAGVTQSPTHLIKTRGQQATLRCSPISGHTSVYWYQQALGLGLQFLLWYDEGEERNRGNFPPRFSGRQFPNYSSELNVNALELEDSALYLCASRPIGGQNYGYTFGSGTRLTVV.

The rearrangement uses TRBV7-2 and TRBJ2-6, with a possible D match to TRBD1 (5 bases). V lost 2 bases and J lost 0, with 11 bases in between. CDR1 SGHTA and CDR2 FQGNSA come from the germline V gene. This CDR3 has 17 amino acids. The CDR3 nucleotides are TGTGCCAGCAGCTTAACAGGTTTCCTCTCTGGGGCCAACGTCCTGACTTTC. Amino acid sequence: CASSLTGFLSGANVLTF.